The entry below describes one T cell receptor (beta chain). Its antigen remains unidentified. The repertoire was sequenced with immunoSEQ multiplex PCR; TCRdb's copy has only in-frame clones and lacks some. The table lists just over 35,000 clones, about two thirds of them singletons, with approximately 15% in the top ten. The V and J ends lost 6 bases and 4 bases, in that order; junction bases with no gene match: 6. Per germline, CDR1 SNHLY and CDR2 FYNNEI. The CDR3 spans 14 residues. This sample was taken from a study of cytotoxic CD8 clonotypes in ibrutinib-treated CLL. Study overall: For this cohort, patients were ten to eleven relapsed/refractory and around 15 treatment-naive, while under 18 were IGHV unmutated. By median about 69 months, approximately twelve had progressed and about 15 stayed remitted; responses had been 2 complete and 24 partial.

Study-level results: On treatment, the uncommon public clonotypes contracted or remained stable. Patients had baseline clonality above age-matched healthy donors, and this clonality moved with circulating CD8+ T-cell counts.

Sequenced material: PBMCs, taken at disease progression, from a patient treated with ibrutinib. The chain joins TRBV2 to TRBJ2-1, with TRBD2 matching 7 bases. The TCR comes from a human donor with chronic lymphocytic leukemia. DNA of the CDR3: TGTGCCAGCAGAAAGAGCGGGGTTTACAATGAGCAGTTCTTC. Protein: CASRKSGVYNEQFF.